The next 15 T cell receptor beta chains were all read from a single sample in a study of metastatic and nonmetastatic thyroid tumors. MiXCR re-clonotyped the PCR reads for TCRdb. The table shows 35,000 to 55,000 clones, with around 3.1% occurring only once. There were no patients who had received any treatment before thyroid surgery. The sample consisted of blood. These receptor sequences come from a female donor with papillary thyroid cancer or a benign thyroid nodule (not recorded which). Some clones in this sample may be carry-over from other donors' samples.

This clone was detected many times. At one end the junction does not follow the germline gene, possibly because of a read error. This chain's CDR3 is CASSEAFGGTNEKLVF. The DNA of the CDR3 is TGTGCCAGCAGTGAAGCTTTTGGGGGGACTAATGAAAAACTGGTTTTT. The chain uses TRBV2 and TRBJ1-4; possible D gene TRBD1, 5 bases. The CDR3 is made up of 16 amino acids. Per the germline V gene, CDR1 is SNHLY and CDR2 is FYNNEI.

Within the sample, this clone is medium-sized. The chain links TRBV30 to TRBJ1-2; no firm D call. The germline CDR1 and CDR2 sequences are GTSNPN and SVGIG (reference sequence). The length of the CDR3 is 12 residues. V lost 5 bases and J lost 0, with 7 bases in between. DNA of the CDR3: TGTGCCTGGGACCGCACTAACTATGGCTACACCTTC. It specifies CAWDRTNYGYTF.

The table lists this clone with a few counts. The chain joins TRBV28 to TRBJ1-2, with 10 positions matching TRBD1. The ends lost 3 bases at V and 4 bases at J; junction bases unmatched: 11. Germline V gene lookup returns CDR1 MDHEN and CDR2 SYDVKM. The CDR3 totals 17 residues. CDR3 region: CASSFAPGQGHVYGYTF. The CDR3 region has the DNA TGTGCCAGCAGTTTCGCGCCGGGACAGGGGCACGTCTATGGCTACACCTTC.

The CDR3 region has the DNA TGTGCCAGCAGTGAAGATCCCAGCGGGGGAAAATACGAGCAGTACTTC. This encodes CASSEDPSGGKYEQYF. This rearrangement joins TRBV6-1 to TRBJ2-7; 8 nucleotides align to TRBD2. Germline trimming cut 1 base from V and 4 bases from J; bases unmatched to any gene: 9. This CDR3 has 16 residues. Germline-derived CDR1 and CDR2 are MNHNS and SASEGT.

The chain employs TRBV7-2 and TRBJ1-3; D is undetermined. Trimming cost V 2 bases and J 0 bases, with 5 bases left between them. The CDR3 contains 14 residues. Germline-derived CDR1 and CDR2 are SGHTA and FQGNSA. The CDR3 sequence is CASSLMVSGNTIYF. Written as DNA, the CDR3 is TGTGCCAGCAGCTTAATGGTCTCTGGAAACACCATATATTTT.

This chain uses TRBV9 with TRBJ1-6; the D is unclear. The germline V gene has CDR1 SGDLS and CDR2 YYNGEE. CDR3 length equals 15 residues. Trimming removed 8 bases from V and 9 bases from J, with 21 bases in between. This chain's CDR3 is CARSIKEGWSSPLHF. CDR3 bases: TGTGCCAGAAGCATAAAAGAAGGGTGGTCTTCACCCCTCCACTTT.

The chain is built from TRBV30 and TRBJ1-5; D gene ambiguous. Between the trimmed V and J ends, which lost 0 bases and 0 bases, there was a span of 9 bases. The CDR3 has 15 residues. Germline CDR1 and CDR2: GTSNPN and SVGIG (reference sequence). CDR3 sequence: CAWSVAGYSNQPQHF. The CDR3 region has the DNA TGTGCCTGGAGTGTAGCGGGTTATAGCAATCAGCCCCAGCATTTT. Full variable domain (outside the CDR3, taken from reference TRBV30 and TRBJ1-5): SQTIHQWPATLVQPVGSPLSLECTVEGTSNPNLYWYRQAAGRGLQLLFYSVGIGQISSEVPQNLSASRPQDRQFILSSKKLLLSDSGFYLCAWSVAGYSNQPQHFGDGTRLSIL.

This clone showed up many times. V is TRBV6-1 and J is TRBJ2-4; 9 bases match TRBD2. The CDR3 contains 17 residues. Germline V gene data show CDR1 as MNHNS and CDR2 as SASEGT. V shed 4 bases, J shed 1 base, and the junction held 8 bases outside the gene matches. CDR3 in amino acids: CASSGLAEGGAKNIQYF. As DNA, the CDR3 is TGTGCCAGCAGTGGACTAGCGGAGGGGGGGGCCAAAAACATTCAGTACTTC.

This clone was recorded at least ten times. The rearrangement uses TRBV9 and TRBJ1-3, with D hard to call. CDR1 is SGDLS and CDR2 is YYNGEE in the germline V gene. V lost 2 bases and J lost 0, with 3 bases in between. CDR3 length: 13 residues. In DNA form, the CDR3 reads TGTGCCAGCAGCGTTATCTCTGGAAACACCATATATTTT. It specifies CASSVISGNTIYF.

In this sample, this clone turned up many times. The gene calls are TRBV5-1 and TRBJ2-1; TRBD2 aligns across 14 bases. Trimming at V came to 1 base and at J to 6 bases, leaving 6 bases not matched to a gene. In germline, CDR1 is SGHRS, CDR2 YFSETQ. The CDR3 has 17 amino acids. The CDR3: CASSLTGTSGSGNEQFF. CDR3 coding DNA: TGCGCCAGCAGCTTGACCGGGACTAGCGGGAGTGGCAATGAGCAGTTCTTC.

This clone has only a few counts. V usage is TRBV7-3 and J usage is TRBJ1-1, with unresolved D. The CDR3 totals 14 residues. Germline assignment: CDR1 SGHTA and CDR2 FQGTGA. Trimming removed 5 bases from V and 1 base from J, with 11 bases in between. The chain's CDR3 is CASSENPGNTEAFF. For the CDR3, the DNA is TGTGCCAGCAGCGAAAACCCGGGGAACACTGAAGCTTTCTTT. Based on the CDR3 plus reference TRBV7-3 and TRBJ1-1, the full variable domain is GAGVSQTPSNKVTEKGKYVELRCDPISGHTALYWYRQSLGQGPEFLIYFQGTGAADDSGLPNDRFFAVRPEGSVSTLKIQRTERGDSAVYLCASSENPGNTEAFFGQGTRLTVV.

This clone was observed a handful of times. The chain employs TRBV7-2 and TRBJ2-2; D is uncertain. Trimming cost V 4 bases and J 3 bases, with 9 bases left between them. This CDR3 region has 14 residues. Germline loops: CDR1 SGHTA, CDR2 FQGNSA. CDR3 in amino acids: CASSSRRDTGELFF. The CDR3 DNA follows: TGTGCCAGCAGCTCGAGAAGGGACACCGGGGAGCTGTTTTTT.

This clone came up a few times. This chain links TRBV27 with TRBJ1-6; maybe TRBD1 (6 bases). V lost 6 bases, J lost 10 bases, and 16 bases lay in between. The length of the CDR3 is 14 residues. Germline lookup yields CDR1 MNHEY and CDR2 SMNVEV (reference sequence). The CDR3 is CASRTGTGKSPLHF. DNA for the CDR3: TGTGCCAGCAGGACCGGTACAGGGAAATCACCCCTCCACTTT.

This chain joins TRBV6-1 and TRBJ2-1, with no clear D. Trimming pared 6 bases from V and 8 bases from J, leaving 17 bases between. This CDR3 has 14 amino acids. CDR1 is MNHNS and CDR2 is SASEGT in the germline V gene. CDR3 nucleotide sequence: TGTGCCAGCAGCATCGGTGACTTCAGCGATGAGCAGTTCTTC. It specifies CASSIGDFSDEQFF.

The rearrangement links TRBV24-1 to TRBJ2-6; no reliable D call. Trimming took 0 bases from V and 4 from J, leaving 9 bases between them. CDR1 and CDR2 from the germline V gene are KGHDR and SFDVKD. CDR3 length: 16 amino acids. DNA of the CDR3: TGTGCCACCAGTGATTTGCAAGTTGACGGGGCCAACGTCCTGACTTTC. This codes for CATSDLQVDGANVLTF.